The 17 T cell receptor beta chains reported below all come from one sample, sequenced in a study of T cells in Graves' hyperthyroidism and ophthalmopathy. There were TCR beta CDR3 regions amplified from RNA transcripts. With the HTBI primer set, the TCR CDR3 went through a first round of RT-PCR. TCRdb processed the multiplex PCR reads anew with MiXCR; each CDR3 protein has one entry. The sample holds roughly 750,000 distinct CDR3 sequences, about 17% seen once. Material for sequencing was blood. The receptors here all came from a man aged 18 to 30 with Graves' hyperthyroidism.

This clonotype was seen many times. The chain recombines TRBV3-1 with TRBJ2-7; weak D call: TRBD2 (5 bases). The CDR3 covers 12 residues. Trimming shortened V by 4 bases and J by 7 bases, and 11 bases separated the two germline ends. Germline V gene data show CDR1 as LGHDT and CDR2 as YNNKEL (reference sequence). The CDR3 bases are TGTGCCAGCAGCCCATACGAGGGAGAGCAGTACTTC. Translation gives CASSPYEGEQYF.

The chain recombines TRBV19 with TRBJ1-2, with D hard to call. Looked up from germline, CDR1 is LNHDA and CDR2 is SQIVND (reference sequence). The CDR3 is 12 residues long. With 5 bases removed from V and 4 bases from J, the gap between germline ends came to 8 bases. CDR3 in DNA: TGTGCCAGTAGTCCGTCGACCTATGGCTACACCTTC. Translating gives CASSPSTYGYTF.

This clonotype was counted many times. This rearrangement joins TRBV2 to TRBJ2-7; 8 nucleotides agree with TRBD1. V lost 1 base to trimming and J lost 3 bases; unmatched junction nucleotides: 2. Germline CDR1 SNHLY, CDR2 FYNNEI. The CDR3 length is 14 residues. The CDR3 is CASSEEQGVYEQYF. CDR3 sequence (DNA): TGTGCCAGCAGTGAAGAACAGGGGGTCTACGAGCAGTACTTC.

The CDR3 sequence: CASRIGLIYEQYF. CDR3 DNA: TGCGCCAGCAGAATAGGACTTATCTACGAGCAGTACTTC. The rearrangement links TRBV5-1 to TRBJ2-7; TRBD2 might be the D (5 bases). CDR1 is SGHRS, CDR2 YFSETQ, per germline. The CDR3 is 13 residues long. V lost 5 bases to trimming and J lost 3 bases, with 12 bases between them.

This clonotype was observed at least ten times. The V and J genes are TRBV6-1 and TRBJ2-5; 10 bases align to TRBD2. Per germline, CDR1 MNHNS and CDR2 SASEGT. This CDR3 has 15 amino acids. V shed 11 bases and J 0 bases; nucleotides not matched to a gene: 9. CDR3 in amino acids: CAAAGLAAHQETQYF. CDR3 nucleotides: TGTGCCGCCGCCGGACTAGCGGCCCACCAAGAGACCCAGTACTTC.

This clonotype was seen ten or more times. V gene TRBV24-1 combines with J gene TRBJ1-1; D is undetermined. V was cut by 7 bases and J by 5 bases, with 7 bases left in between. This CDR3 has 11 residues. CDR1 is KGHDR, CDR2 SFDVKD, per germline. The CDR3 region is CATSHNTEAFF. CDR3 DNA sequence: TGTGCCACCAGCCACAATACTGAAGCTTTCTTT.

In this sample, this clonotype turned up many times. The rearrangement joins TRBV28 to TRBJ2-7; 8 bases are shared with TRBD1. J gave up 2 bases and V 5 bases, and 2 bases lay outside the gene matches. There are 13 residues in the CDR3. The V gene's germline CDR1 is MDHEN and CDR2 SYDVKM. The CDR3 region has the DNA TGTGCCAGCAGTATCAGGGGGCCCTACGAGCAGTACTTC. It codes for CASSIRGPYEQYF.

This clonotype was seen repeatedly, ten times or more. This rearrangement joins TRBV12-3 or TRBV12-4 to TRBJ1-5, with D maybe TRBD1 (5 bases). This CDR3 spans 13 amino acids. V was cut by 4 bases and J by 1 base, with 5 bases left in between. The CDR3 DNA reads TGTGCCAGCAGTTGGGACAGCAATCAGCCCCAGCATTTT. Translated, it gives CASSWDSNQPQHF.

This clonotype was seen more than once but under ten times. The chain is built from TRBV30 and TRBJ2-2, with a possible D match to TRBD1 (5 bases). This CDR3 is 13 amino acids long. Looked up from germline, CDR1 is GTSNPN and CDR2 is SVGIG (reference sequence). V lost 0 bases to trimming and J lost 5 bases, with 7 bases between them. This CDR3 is CAWSVKGTGELFF. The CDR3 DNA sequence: TGTGCCTGGAGTGTAAAGGGGACCGGGGAGCTGTTTTTT.

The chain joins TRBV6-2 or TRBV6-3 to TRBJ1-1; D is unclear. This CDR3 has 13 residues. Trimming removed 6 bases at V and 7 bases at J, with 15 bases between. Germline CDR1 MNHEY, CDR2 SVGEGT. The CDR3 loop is CASRTRNLGEAFF. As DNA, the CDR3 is TGTGCCAGCAGGACACGGAATCTCGGTGAAGCTTTCTTT.

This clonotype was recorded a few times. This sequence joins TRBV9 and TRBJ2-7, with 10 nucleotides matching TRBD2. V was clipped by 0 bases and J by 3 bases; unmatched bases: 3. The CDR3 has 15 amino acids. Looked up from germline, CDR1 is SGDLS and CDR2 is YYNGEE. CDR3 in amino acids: CASSVGSGRIYEQYF. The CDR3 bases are TGTGCCAGCAGCGTAGGTAGCGGGAGGATCTACGAGCAGTACTTC.

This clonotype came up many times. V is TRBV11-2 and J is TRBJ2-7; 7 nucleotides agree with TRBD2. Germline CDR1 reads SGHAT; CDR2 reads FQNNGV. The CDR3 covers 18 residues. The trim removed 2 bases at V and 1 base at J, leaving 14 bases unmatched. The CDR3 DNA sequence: TGTGCCAGCAGCTTACGGTTTCGGGAAGCGGGATATTCCTACGAGCAGTACTTC. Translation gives CASSLRFREAGYSYEQYF.

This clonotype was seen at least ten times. DNA for the CDR3: TGTGCCAGCAGTTCCCGGGACCACCCCTACGAGCAGTACTTC. It translates to CASSSRDHPYEQYF. This chain links TRBV28 with TRBJ2-7; D is perhaps TRBD1 or TRBD2 (5 bases each). Germline V gene sequence: CDR1 MDHEN, CDR2 SYDVKM. The length of the CDR3 is 14 residues. V was clipped by 4 bases and J by 2 bases, with 12 bases between them.

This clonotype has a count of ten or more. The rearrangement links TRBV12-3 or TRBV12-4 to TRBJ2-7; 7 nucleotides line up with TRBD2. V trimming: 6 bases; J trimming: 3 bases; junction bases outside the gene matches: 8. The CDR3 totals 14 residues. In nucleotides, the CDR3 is TGTGCCAGCAGCAAGGTGGGGGGGGACTACGAGCAGTACTTC. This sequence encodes CASSKVGGDYEQYF.

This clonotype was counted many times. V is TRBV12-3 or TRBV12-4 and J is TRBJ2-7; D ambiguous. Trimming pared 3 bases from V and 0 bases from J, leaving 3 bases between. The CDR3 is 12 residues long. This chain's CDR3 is CASSFLSYEQYF. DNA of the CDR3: TGTGCCAGCAGTTTCCTCTCCTACGAGCAGTACTTC.

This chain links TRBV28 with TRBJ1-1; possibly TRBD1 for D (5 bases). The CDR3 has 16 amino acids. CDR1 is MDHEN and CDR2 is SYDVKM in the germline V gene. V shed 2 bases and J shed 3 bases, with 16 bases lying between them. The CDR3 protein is CASSLIPAGLHTEAFF. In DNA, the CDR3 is TGTGCCAGCAGTTTAATCCCCGCAGGGTTACACACTGAAGCTTTCTTT. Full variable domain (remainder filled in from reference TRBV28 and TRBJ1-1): DVKVTQSSRYLVKRTGEKVFLECVQDMDHENMFWYRQDPGLGLRLIYFSYDVKMKEKGDIPEGYSVSREKKERFSLILESASTNQTSMYLCASSLIPAGLHTEAFFGQGTRLTVV.

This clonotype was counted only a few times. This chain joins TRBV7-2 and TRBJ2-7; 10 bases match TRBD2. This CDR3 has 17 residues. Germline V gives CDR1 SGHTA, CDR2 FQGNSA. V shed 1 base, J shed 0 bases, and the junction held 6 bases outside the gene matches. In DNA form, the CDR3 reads TGTGCCAGCAGCTTAGTGGGCGGACTAGCGGCCTCCTACGAGCAGTACTTC. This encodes CASSLVGGLAASYEQYF.